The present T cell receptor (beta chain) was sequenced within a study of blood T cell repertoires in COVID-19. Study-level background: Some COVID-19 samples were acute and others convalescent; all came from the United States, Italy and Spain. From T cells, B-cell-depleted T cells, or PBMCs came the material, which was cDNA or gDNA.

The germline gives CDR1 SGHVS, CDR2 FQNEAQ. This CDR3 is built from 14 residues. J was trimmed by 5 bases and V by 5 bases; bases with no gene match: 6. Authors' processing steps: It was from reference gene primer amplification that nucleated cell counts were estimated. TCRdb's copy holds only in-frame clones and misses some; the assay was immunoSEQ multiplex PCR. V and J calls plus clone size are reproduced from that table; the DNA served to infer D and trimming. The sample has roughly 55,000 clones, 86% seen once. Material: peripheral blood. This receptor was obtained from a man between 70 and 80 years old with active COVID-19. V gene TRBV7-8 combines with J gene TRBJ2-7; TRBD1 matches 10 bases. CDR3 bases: TGTGCCAGCAGCCACCGGGACAGGGGCCACGAGCAGTACTTC. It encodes CASSHRDRGHEQYF. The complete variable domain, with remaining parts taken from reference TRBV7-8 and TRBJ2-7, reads GAGVSQSPRYKVAKRGQDVALRCDPISGHVSLFWYQQALGQGPEFLTYFQNEAQLDKSGLPSDRFFAERPEGSVSTLKIQRTQQEDSAVYLCASSHRDRGHEQYFGPGTRLTVT.